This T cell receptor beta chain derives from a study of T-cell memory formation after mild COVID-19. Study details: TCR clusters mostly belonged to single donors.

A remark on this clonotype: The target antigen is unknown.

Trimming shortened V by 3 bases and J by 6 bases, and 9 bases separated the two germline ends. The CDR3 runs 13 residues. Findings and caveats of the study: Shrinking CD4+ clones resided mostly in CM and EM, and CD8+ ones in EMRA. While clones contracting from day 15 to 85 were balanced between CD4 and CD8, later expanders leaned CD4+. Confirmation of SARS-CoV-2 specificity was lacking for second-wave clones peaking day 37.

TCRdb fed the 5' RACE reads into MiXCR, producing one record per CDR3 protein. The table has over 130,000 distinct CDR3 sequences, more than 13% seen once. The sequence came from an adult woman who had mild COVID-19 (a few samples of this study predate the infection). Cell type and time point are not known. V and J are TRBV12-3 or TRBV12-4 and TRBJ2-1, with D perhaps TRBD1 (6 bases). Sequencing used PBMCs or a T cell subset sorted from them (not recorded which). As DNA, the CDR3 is TGTGCCAGCAGTTTTTACAGGGTCAATGAGCAGTTCTTC. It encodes CASSFYRVNEQFF.